Listed below are T cell receptor beta chains from one sample, sequenced in a study of T cells in tuberculosis. The protocol was immunoSEQ multiplex PCR, while the TCRdb copy is restricted to in-frame clones and leaves out a portion. The sample has tens of thousands of clones; approximately 93% are singletons. Sequencing used PBMCs. The receptors come from a donor aged 10 to 29 with latent tuberculosis or without tuberculosis infection. Each CDR3 is given with its conserved first and last residue. A D gene is named only where the DNA matches it firmly. A clone size is listed for some rows: how often the clone was seen (once, few, many), or a class if it is expanded.

V gene	clone size	D gene	J gene	CDR3 protein	CDR3 DNA
TRBV6-5	.	.	TRBJ2-5	CASSYSRGNQETQYF	TGTGCCAGCAGTTACTCTAGGGGAAACCAAGAGACCCAGTACTTC
TRBV6-1	.	.	TRBJ1-4	CASSDVAGAGKLFF	TGTGCCAGCAGTGATGTCGCAGGGGCCGGGAAACTGTTTTTT
TRBV15	.	.	TRBJ2-3	CATSTEGGARSDTQYF	TGTGCCACCAGCACCGAAGGGGGGGCGCGTTCAGATACGCAGTATTTT
TRBV5-1	once	TRBD1	TRBJ1-1	CASSFYRGMNTEAFF	TGCGCCAGCAGCTTTTACAGGGGGATGAACACTGAAGCTTTCTTT
TRBV28	.	.	TRBJ2-1	CASSSNTGDFYNEQFF	TGTGCCAGCAGTTCCAATACGGGGGATTTCTACAATGAGCAGTTCTTC
TRBV30	once	.	TRBJ1-2	CAWRPPGGNYGYTF	TGTGCCTGGAGACCTCCCGGGGGGAACTATGGCTACACCTTC
TRBV9	.	TRBD2	TRBJ2-1	CASSPSGAPDNEQFF	TGTGCCAGCAGCCCTAGCGGGGCCCCGGACAATGAGCAGTTCTTC
TRBV5-1	.	TRBD1	TRBJ2-5	CASSLGGTEEETQYF	TGCGCCAGCAGCTTGGGAGGGACAGAGGAAGAGACCCAGTACTTC
TRBV5-4	.	.	TRBJ1-2	CASSARAYGYTF	TGTGCCAGCAGCGCCAGGGCCTATGGCTACACCTTC
TRBV11-1	once	TRBD2	TRBJ2-1	CASSLAGSGRAAVYNEQFF	TGTGCCAGCAGCTTAGCGGGTAGCGGGAGGGCCGCGGTCTACAATGAGCAGTTCTTC
TRBV27	.	.	TRBJ1-6	CASSPYNSPLHF	TGTGCCAGCAGTCCTTATAATTCACCCCTCCACTTT
TRBV6-5	.	.	TRBJ2-5	CASRYPAAETQYF	TGTGCCAGCAGGTACCCGGCGGCGGAGACCCAGTACTTC
TRBV6-1	.	.	TRBJ1-2	CASTPGVVLYGYTF	TGTGCCAGCACCCCGGGGGTTGTCCTTTATGGCTACACCTTC
TRBV10-2	.	.	TRBJ1-2	CASTEGRELPYGYTF	TGCGCCAGCACCGAGGGAAGGGAGCTTCCCTATGGCTACACCTTC
TRBV5-4	.	TRBD1	TRBJ1-6	CASSRRDRTYSYNSPLHF	TGTGCCAGCAGCCGCCGGGACAGGACATACTCCTATAATTCACCCCTCCACTTT
TRBV20-1	.	.	TRBJ2-1	CSAGGLSFF	TGCAGTGCTGGCGGTTTGTCGTTCTTC
TRBV4-3	once	.	TRBJ1-2	CASSQAAGGAKGYTF	TGCGCCAGCAGCCAAGCGGCCGGAGGGGCTAAGGGCTACACCTTC
TRBV9	.	TRBD1	TRBJ1-2	CASSVAGTGGGDYGYTF	TGTGCCAGCAGCGTAGCAGGGACAGGGGGCGGCGACTATGGCTACACCTTC
TRBV19	.	TRBD1	TRBJ2-7	CASSPAGTGGREQYF	TGTGCCAGTAGCCCGGCCGGGACAGGGGGCAGGGAGCAGTACTTC
TRBV7-2	.	TRBD2	TRBJ2-1	CASTPGTSGALIF	TGTGCCAGCACTCCGGGGACTAGCGGAGCCCTGATCTTC
TRBV2	.	TRBD1	TRBJ2-1	CATRGRGSYNEQFF	TGTGCCACCAGGGGCAGGGGGTCCTACAATGAGCAGTTCTTC
TRBV19	.	.	TRBJ2-7	CASSSDTAYEQYF	TGTGCCAGTAGTTCGGACACCGCCTACGAGCAGTACTTC
TRBV19	.	.	TRBJ2-7	CASSIGTEYEQYF	TGTGCCAGTAGTATAGGGACAGAGTACGAGCAGTACTTC
TRBV4-3	.	.	TRBJ1-6	CASSQGTENSPLHF	TGCGCCAGCAGCCAAGGGACAGAAAATTCACCCCTCCACTTT
TRBV4-3	.	.	TRBJ2-7	CASSRTGVPGSYEQYF	TGCGCCAGCAGCCGAACGGGGGTCCCTGGCAGCTACGAGCAGTACTTC
TRBV2	.	.	TRBJ1-1	CASRVTGYTEAFF	TGTGCCAGCAGGGTTACAGGGTACACTGAAGCTTTCTTT
TRBV4-2	.	.	TRBJ2-7	CASSQVVGGIEQYF	TGTGCCAGCAGCCAAGTCGTTGGGGGCATCGAGCAGTACTTC
TRBV7-2	.	TRBD2	TRBJ2-7	CASSGRLAGSYEQYF	TGTGCCAGCAGCGGGAGACTAGCGGGGTCCTACGAGCAGTACTTC